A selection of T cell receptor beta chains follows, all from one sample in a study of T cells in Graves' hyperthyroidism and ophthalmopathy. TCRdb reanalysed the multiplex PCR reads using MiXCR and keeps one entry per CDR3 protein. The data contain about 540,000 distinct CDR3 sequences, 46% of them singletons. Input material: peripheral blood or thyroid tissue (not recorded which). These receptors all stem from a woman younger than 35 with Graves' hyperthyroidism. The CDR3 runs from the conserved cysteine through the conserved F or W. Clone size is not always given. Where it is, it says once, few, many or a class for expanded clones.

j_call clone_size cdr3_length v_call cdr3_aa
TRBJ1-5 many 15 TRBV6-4 CASSARGEGNQPQHF
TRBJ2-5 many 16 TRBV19 CASSINRGLVQETQYF
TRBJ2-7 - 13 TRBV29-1 CSAARDTAYEQYF
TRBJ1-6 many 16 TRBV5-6 CASSLEGGLNNSPLHF
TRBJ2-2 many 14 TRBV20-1 CSARDRGGTGELFF
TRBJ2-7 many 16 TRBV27 CASSDDWTDSTYEQYF
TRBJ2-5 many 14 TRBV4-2 CASSNGGERETQYF
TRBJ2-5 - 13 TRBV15 CATSTSAQETQYF
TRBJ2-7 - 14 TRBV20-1 CSARGLADYYEQYF
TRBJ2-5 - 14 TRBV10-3 CAISESAFTGTQYF
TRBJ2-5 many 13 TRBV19 CASSSQYQETQYF
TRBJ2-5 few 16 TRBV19 CASSTPRAGIQETQYF
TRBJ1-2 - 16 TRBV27 CASSISVGTGVYGYTF
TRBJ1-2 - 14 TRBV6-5 CASRGQDRTYGYTF
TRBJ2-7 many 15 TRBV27 CASKIGPGHIYEQYF
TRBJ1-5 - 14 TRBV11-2 CVSSLDWGGQPQHF
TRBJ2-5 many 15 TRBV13 CASSPDSRRGETQYF
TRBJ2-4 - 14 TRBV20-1 CSVRLALAKNIQYF
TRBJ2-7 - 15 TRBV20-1 CSASGRGGGIDEQYF
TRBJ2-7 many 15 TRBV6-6 CASSYSPDGTYEQYF
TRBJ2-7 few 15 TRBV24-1 CATSDSASGAWEQYF
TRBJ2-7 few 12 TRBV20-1 CSVEGLAGEQYF
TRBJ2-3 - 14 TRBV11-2 CASSLGLALDTQYF
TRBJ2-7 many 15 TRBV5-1 CASRATGTSGYEQYF
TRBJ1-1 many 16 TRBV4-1 CASSRPTGTGNTEAFF
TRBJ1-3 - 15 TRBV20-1 CSARDLGRSRNTIYF
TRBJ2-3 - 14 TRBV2 CASSRTGYTDTQYF
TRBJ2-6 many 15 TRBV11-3 CASSSDGSGANVLTF
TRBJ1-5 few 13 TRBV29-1 CSARQGWNQPQHF
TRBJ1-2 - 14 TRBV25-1 CASSASPGSSGYTF
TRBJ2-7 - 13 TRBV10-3 CAIREGETDEQYF
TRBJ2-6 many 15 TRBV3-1 CASSQGGSRANVLTF
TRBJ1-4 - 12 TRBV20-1 CSAAQGAEKLFF
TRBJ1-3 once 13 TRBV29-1 CSVRQGDGNTIYF